Listed below are T cell receptor beta chains from one sample, sequenced in a study of blood T cell repertoires in COVID-19. Method: immunoSEQ multiplex PCR; TCRdb's copy keeps in-frame clones and lacks some. Of approximately 25,000 clones in the sample, 80% to 85% were seen once. The source material was peripheral blood. These receptors all stem from a human donor in a cohort sampled during active COVID-19. Both conserved end residues are part of each CDR3. D genes are given only for firm matches. Clone size is shown for a subset of rows, as once, few, many or a class of expanded clone.

>TRBV6-5|-|TRBJ1-2|-
CASKEENYTF
>TRBV9|-|TRBJ2-5|TRBD2
CASSPTSGGALETQYF
>TRBV19|-|TRBJ2-7|-
CASSSRRETRNEQYF
>TRBV19|-|TRBJ1-2|-
CASSYNSNYGYTF
>TRBV23-1|-|TRBJ2-5|TRBD1
CASSQSGPGQGRGETQYF
>TRBV30|-|TRBJ2-5|TRBD2
CAWSWREGETQYF
>TRBV6-4|once|TRBJ2-2|-
CASRQANTGELFF
>TRBV4-3|-|TRBJ1-6|TRBD1
CASSQEAGTGGSPLHF
>TRBV7-2|-|TRBJ2-7|-
CASSLASGQSSYEQYF
>TRBV7-2|-|TRBJ1-1|TRBD1
CASSLRGRSTEAFF
>TRBV6-5|-|TRBJ1-2|TRBD1
CASSSLPGQGNYGYTF
>TRBV11-1|-|TRBJ2-7|-
CASSLRGGAFLYEQYF
>TRBV10-3|-|TRBJ2-3|-
CAISAGGGITDTQYF
>TRBV9|-|TRBJ1-6|-
CASSVAGPKNSPLHF
>TRBV6-1|-|TRBJ2-7|-
CASSEQGVGSYEQYF
>TRBV14|-|TRBJ1-2|TRBD1
CASSRRQGAVYGYTF
>TRBV19|once|TRBJ2-1|TRBD2
CASSPRLLAGGSNEQFF
>TRBV7-2|-|TRBJ2-3|TRBD2
CASSPGLADTQYF
>TRBV7-8|once|TRBJ2-7|-
CASSLGTQRKAYEQYF
>TRBV19|-|TRBJ2-1|-
CAGSIGGGRSGNEQFF
>TRBV9|-|TRBJ2-3|-
CASSVAGRESRTDTQYF
>TRBV19|-|TRBJ1-5|-
CAGGVTATDSNQPQHF
>TRBV30|-|TRBJ1-2|-
CAWSVGVSLYGYTF
>TRBV14|-|TRBJ1-4|TRBD1
CASSQFTGGREKLFF
>TRBV6-5|-|TRBJ2-1|TRBD2
CASTETSGAYNEQFF
>TRBV9|-|TRBJ2-3|-
CASSPDTDTQYF
>TRBV7-9|-|TRBJ1-4|-
CAGNSGATNEKLFF
>TRBV4-3|-|TRBJ2-1|TRBD1
CASSQARTGLYNEQFF
>TRBV7-6|-|TRBJ2-1|TRBD1
CASSPGQGARNEQFF
>TRBV19|once|TRBJ2-1|TRBD2
CASSPMLTSGANNEQFF
>TRBV12-3/TRBV12-4|-|TRBJ2-2|-
CASSFAGELFF
>TRBV6-6|-|TRBJ1-1|-
CASSLGGRGTEAFF
>TRBV7-2|-|TRBJ1-1|-
CASSSTRGQTNTEAFF
>TRBV7-2|once|TRBJ1-2|-
CASSPVGGQNNYGYTF